One and the same sample provided the 31 T cell receptor beta chains below, sequenced in a study of identical twins. TCRdb processed the 5' RACE reads anew with MiXCR; each CDR3 protein has one entry. There are about 550,000 distinct CDR3 sequences in the sample; approximately 20% occur only once, and about 0.48% lies in the top ten. The same sample was also used in a study of yellow fever vaccine responses in identical twins.

The sequenced sample consisted of CD4+ T cells sorted from blood. These receptors were collected from a woman aged 18-35 years in good health.

This chain connects TRBV9 to TRBJ2-7; a weak D match, TRBD1 (5 bases). CDR1 is SGDLS, CDR2 YYNGEE, per germline. The CDR3 has 16 residues. Trimming shortened V by 3 bases and J by 4 bases, and 20 bases separated the two germline ends. The CDR3 DNA is TGTGCCAGCAGCGAAGGCCGGCTAGGGGTCTTTTACGAGCAGTACGTC. As protein: CASSEGRLGVFYEQYV.

The chain employs TRBV5-1 and TRBJ1-1; TRBD1 matches at 7 bases. CDR3 length: 14 residues. Germline V lookup: CDR1 SGHRS, CDR2 YFSETQ. The ends lost 6 bases at V and 1 base at J; junction bases unmatched: 6. CDR3 sequence reads: CASTPQGRNTEAFF. The DNA of the CDR3 is TGCGCCAGCACCCCACAGGGGCGGAACACTGAAGCTTTCTTT.

This chain uses TRBV12-3 or TRBV12-4 with TRBJ1-1; TRBD1 might be the D (5 bases). The CDR3 runs 12 residues. Trimming removed 3 bases from V and 11 bases from J, with 13 bases in between. The CDR3 sequence: CASSFRGLAAFF. CDR3 DNA sequence: TGTGCCAGCAGTTTTCGGGGCTTGGCGGCTTTCTTT.

The chain links TRBV12-3 or TRBV12-4 to TRBJ2-1, with D possibly matching TRBD2 (5 bases). V lost 4 bases and J 9 bases, leaving 22 bases between the germline ends. This CDR3 has 16 residues. Written as DNA, the CDR3 is TGTGCCAGCAGTTCCCCTGTATCCGCCCGACGGGGTGAGCAGTTCTTC. As protein: CASSSPVSARRGEQFF.

This clonotype was detected ten times or more. The chain couples TRBV20-1 to TRBJ2-1, with D possibly being TRBD2 (7 bases). CDR1 and CDR2 (germline): DFQATT, SNEGSKA (reference sequence). Between the trimmed V and J ends, which lost 2 bases and 4 bases, there was a span of 15 bases. The CDR3 covers 15 residues. CDR3 residues: CSARFLGGAYNEQFF. The CDR3 bases are TGCAGTGCTAGATTTTTGGGGGGGGCTTACAATGAGCAGTTCTTC.

The rearrangement uses TRBV5-1 and TRBJ2-6; D possibly matches TRBD1 or TRBD2 (5 bases each). CDR3 length: 17 amino acids. The V and J ends lost 9 bases and 2 bases respectively, with 21 bases between them. Germline V CDR1 and CDR2: SGHRS, YFSETQ. The CDR3 DNA sequence: TGCGCCACCACCACGGGGCAGGGACCCACTGGGGCCAACGTCCTGACTTTC. The encoded protein is CATTTGQGPTGANVLTF. The entire variable domain, with the rest obtained from reference TRBV5-1 and TRBJ2-6, is as follows: KAGVTQTPRYLIKTRGQQVTLSCSPISGHRSVSWYQQTPGQGLQFLFEYFSETQRNKGNFPGRFSGRQFSNSRSEMNVSTLELGDSALYLCATTTGQGPTGANVLTFGAGSRLTVL.

This clonotype was recorded a few times. The chain recombines TRBV7-9 with TRBJ1-4; 9 bases map to TRBD1. Germline lookup yields CDR1 SEHNR and CDR2 FQNEAQ (reference sequence). J gave up 4 bases and V 4 bases, and 7 bases lay outside the gene matches. This CDR3 is built from 16 residues. The CDR3 region has the DNA TGTGCCAGCAGCTCTACCGGGACAGGGCTTAATGAAAAACTGTTTTTT. This encodes CASSSTGTGLNEKLFF.

This clonotype turned up a few times. The genes are TRBV20-1 and TRBJ2-1; possible D gene TRBD2, 5 bases. CDR1 is DFQATT and CDR2 is SNEGSKA in the germline V gene (reference sequence). There are 12 residues in the CDR3. This CDR3 reads CAPWLADGEQFF. For the CDR3, the DNA is TGCGCTCCGTGGCTAGCAGATGGTGAGCAGTTCTTC.

The J gene is TRBJ2-1, the V gene TRBV5-1; 16 bases map to TRBD2. Germline CDR1 SGHRS, CDR2 YFSETQ. After removal of 3 bases from V and 2 bases from J, the junction contained 5 bases not matched to a gene. There are 18 residues in the CDR3. In DNA, the CDR3 is TGCGCCAGCAGCTCCCCGGGACTAGCGGGGGGGCCCTACAATGAGCAGTTCTTC. It is translated as CASSSPGLAGGPYNEQFF.

This CDR3 is CASIPRPGQGYGYTF. CDR3 coding DNA: TGCGCCAGCATCCCCCGACCGGGACAGGGTTACGGCTACACCTTC. The chain uses TRBV5-1 and TRBJ1-2; 9 bases agree with TRBD1. Germline V lookup: CDR1 SGHRS, CDR2 YFSETQ. Trimming at V came to 6 bases and at J to 8 bases, leaving 14 bases not matched to a gene. The CDR3 extends over 15 amino acids. Filled out from reference TRBV5-1 and TRBJ1-2, the complete variable domain reads KAGVTQTPRYLIKTRGQQVTLSCSPISGHRSVSWYQQTPGQGLQFLFEYFSETQRNKGNFPGRFSGRQFSNSRSEMNVSTLELGDSALYLCASIPRPGQGYGYTFGSGTRLTVV.

The chain recombines TRBV12-3 or TRBV12-4 with TRBJ2-7, with 7 bases fitting TRBD2. V lost 5 bases to trimming and J lost 0 bases; unmatched junction nucleotides: 7. There are 15 residues in the CDR3. The CDR3, as DNA: TGTGCCAGCAGTCCGAAACTAGCGTACTCCTACGAGCAGTACTTC. Protein product: CASSPKLAYSYEQYF.

A single count supports this clonotype. J is TRBJ2-5 and V is TRBV6-1; TRBD1 matches 8 bases. Germline CDR1 and CDR2: MNHNS and SASEGT. Unmatched junction bases numbered 8, after V lost 6 bases and J lost 5 bases. The CDR3 contains 14 residues. This chain's CDR3 is CASRSGQGAETQYF. The CDR3 DNA follows: TGTGCCAGCAGATCTGGGCAGGGGGCTGAGACCCAGTACTTC.

The chain has TRBV20-1 and TRBJ2-5; D perhaps matches TRBD2 (5 bases). This CDR3 region has 13 residues. V dropped 3 bases and J dropped 4 bases, with 12 bases sitting between them. In germline, CDR1 is DFQATT, CDR2 SNEGSKA (reference sequence). The CDR3 DNA is TGCAGTGCTAGTGGACTCTCGCCAGAGACCCAGTACTTC. This translates into CSASGLSPETQYF.

This clonotype was counted between two and nine times. The chain is built from TRBV12-3 or TRBV12-4 and TRBJ2-7; 10 bases align to TRBD2. This CDR3 has 14 amino acids. The ends lost 5 bases at V and 3 bases at J; junction bases unmatched: 4. The CDR3 nucleotides are TGTGCCAGCAGTCTCGGACTAGCGGTCTACGAGCAGTACTTC. Its protein product is CASSLGLAVYEQYF.

Many counts were recorded for this clonotype. This rearrangement joins TRBV6-5 to TRBJ1-2; D not resolved. V lost 5 bases, J lost 4 bases, and 11 bases lay in between. This CDR3 spans 13 amino acids. Germline assignment: CDR1 MNHEY and CDR2 SVGAGI. The CDR3 here is CASSLGVTYGYTF. CDR3 sequence (DNA): TGTGCCAGCAGTCTCGGGGTAACCTATGGCTACACCTTC.

The sample holds a few counts of this clonotype. The rearrangement links TRBV27 to TRBJ1-2, with a tentative D call TRBD1 (6 bases). Looked up from germline, CDR1 is MNHEY and CDR2 is SMNVEV (reference sequence). The CDR3 consists of 16 residues. Deletions cut 0 bases from V and 5 bases from J, with 16 bases between. In DNA, the CDR3 is TGTGCCAGCAGTTTATCGGGGGTGGGGGGCGCGTATGGCTACACCTTC. Its translation: CASSLSGVGGAYGYTF.

This clonotype was seen more than once but under ten times. This chain joins TRBV15 and TRBJ2-3; D unresolved. There are 12 residues in the CDR3. The V gene's germline CDR1 is LNHNV and CDR2 YYDKDF (reference sequence). Deletions cut 8 bases from V and 4 bases from J, with 10 bases between. The CDR3 protein is CATSKSADTQYF. CDR3 coding DNA: TGTGCCACCTCGAAGTCGGCAGATACGCAGTATTTT. The full variable domain, its missing parts supplied by reference TRBV15 and TRBJ2-3, is DAMVIQNPRYQVTQFGKPVTLSCSQTLNHNVMYWYQQKSSQAPKLLFHYYDKDFNNEADTPDNFQSRRPNTSFCFLDIRSPGLGDTAMYLCATSKSADTQYFGPGTRLTVL.

The chain links TRBV2 to TRBJ2-3; 7 bases line up with TRBD2. The CDR3 has 14 amino acids. CDR1 SNHLY and CDR2 FYNNEI come from the germline V gene. V was clipped by 6 bases and J by 1 base; unmatched bases: 4. The CDR3 DNA is TGTGCCAGCAGGTCCAGCGGGGGCACAGATACGCAGTATTTT. Its protein product is CASRSSGGTDTQYF.

This clonotype was counted a few times. The chain has TRBV3-1 and TRBJ2-2; D is possibly TRBD1 (7 bases). V shed 3 bases and J shed 7 bases, with 12 bases lying between them. CDR1 and CDR2 (germline): LGHDT, YNNKEL (reference sequence). The CDR3 totals 14 residues. CDR3 region: CASSQEGANGELFF. The DNA of the CDR3 is TGTGCCAGCAGCCAGGAGGGGGCGAACGGGGAGCTGTTTTTT.

The chain employs TRBV28 and TRBJ2-3; D ambiguous. The CDR3 covers 13 residues. CDR1 MDHEN and CDR2 SYDVKM come from the germline V gene. V lost 6 bases and J 4 bases, leaving 11 bases between the germline ends. The CDR3 DNA reads TGTGCCAGCAGACCCACCGCTCCAGATACGCAGTATTTT. Translating gives CASRPTAPDTQYF.

This clonotype was seen only a few times. V usage is TRBV13 and J usage is TRBJ2-1; TRBD2 matches at 11 bases. This CDR3 is built from 15 residues. The V gene end was trimmed by 7 bases and the J gene end by 8 bases; junction bases not matched to a gene: 10. The germline CDR1 and CDR2 sequences are PRHDT and FYEKMQ (reference sequence). Here the CDR3 DNA reads TGTGCCAGCATCAGTAGCGGGGGGGCCTCCCATGAGCAGTTCTTC. Its translation is CASISSGGASHEQFF.

This clonotype was counted between two and nine times. The chain links TRBV12-3 or TRBV12-4 to TRBJ1-2, with D perhaps TRBD1 (5 bases). V lost 1 base and J lost 0, with 15 bases in between. The CDR3 is 17 amino acids. The CDR3 DNA is TGTGCCAGCAGTTTAGGAGGGACCGTGATATCTAACTATGGCTACACCTTC. Translation: CASSLGGTVISNYGYTF.

This clonotype was counted a few times. This chain joins TRBV7-9 and TRBJ1-1, with D unclear. Trimming took off 5 bases at V and 8 bases at J, with 12 bases between the two ends. Germline V lookup: CDR1 SEHNR, CDR2 FQNEAQ (reference sequence). There are 12 residues in the CDR3. The CDR3 DNA is TGTGCCAGCAGCCGAACAGAGATGGAAGCTTTCTTT. Its translation: CASSRTEMEAFF.

This clonotype was counted between two and nine times. The chain employs TRBV5-1 and TRBJ2-3; D unresolved. V was pared by 0 bases and J by 0 bases, with 8 bases between. The CDR3 has 15 residues. The germline CDR1 and CDR2 sequences are SGHRS and YFSETQ. CDR3 in DNA: TGCGCCAGCAGCTTGGGCCCCTCTAGCACAGATACGCAGTATTTT. This encodes CASSLGPSSTDTQYF.

This clonotype is a singleton in its sample. The chain links TRBV5-1 to TRBJ2-1, with 9 bases aligning to TRBD2. Germline V gene sequence: CDR1 SGHRS, CDR2 YFSETQ. V shed 5 bases and J 5 bases; nucleotides not matched to a gene: 17. This CDR3 comprises 18 residues. CDR3 nucleotides: TGCGCCAGCAGTTTCGGGGAGCGGGGGGCCCCCACACACAATGAGCAGTTCTTC. It is translated as CASSFGERGAPTHNEQFF.

This clonotype has just a few counts. The rearrangement links TRBV6-5 to TRBJ1-1; D unclear. The ends were cut back, 2 bases at V and 0 bases at J, with 7 bases in the middle. Germline V CDR1 and CDR2: MNHEY, SVGAGI. This CDR3 region has 14 residues. The DNA for the CDR3 is TGTGCCAGCAGTTACGGCGGACTGAACACTGAAGCTTTCTTT. Translation: CASSYGGLNTEAFF.

The rearrangement joins TRBV29-1 to TRBJ1-2, with D unresolved. The V end lost 3 bases, the J end lost 2 bases, and 7 bases lay between the germline ends. The germline V gene encodes CDR1 SQVTM and CDR2 ANQGSEA. The CDR3 consists of 12 residues. The CDR3 loop is CSVEAGNYGYTF. The CDR3 bases are TGCAGCGTTGAGGCAGGAAACTATGGCTACACCTTC.

This sequence joins TRBV11-3 and TRBJ2-1; D is possibly TRBD1 (5 bases). The CDR3 runs 11 residues. In germline, CDR1 is SGHNT, CDR2 YENEEA. V was trimmed by 7 bases and J by 9 bases, leaving 10 bases between them. This CDR3 reads CASNGAGEQFF. As DNA, the CDR3 is TGTGCCAGCAATGGGGCCGGTGAGCAGTTCTTC. The full variable domain, completed using reference TRBV11-3 and TRBJ2-1, is EAGVVQSPRYKIIEKKQPVAFWCNPISGHNTLYWYLQNLGQGPELLIRYENEEAVDDSQLPKDRFSAERLKGVDSTLKIQPAELGDSAVYLCASNGAGEQFFGPGTRLTVL.

The chain joins TRBV29-1 to TRBJ2-1, with TRBD2 as a possible D gene (6 bases). V was trimmed by 4 bases and J by 9 bases, leaving 16 bases between them. The length of the CDR3 is 13 residues. Germline CDR1 SQVTM, CDR2 ANQGSEA. CDR3 bases: TGCAGCGTTGTTTGGGGGACTGATAGTGAGCAGTTCTTC. It is translated as CSVVWGTDSEQFF.

The chain has TRBV3-1 and TRBJ2-5, with no clear D. This CDR3 spans 12 amino acids. V was shortened by 0 bases and J by 2 bases, with 1 base between the two germline ends. Germline CDR1 reads LGHDT; CDR2 reads YNNKEL (reference sequence). CDR3 bases: TGTGCCAGCAGCCAAGATCAAGAGACCCAGTACTTC. It specifies CASSQDQETQYF.

This clonotype was recorded a few times. The CDR3 spells CSVESQETQYF. CDR3 bases: TGCAGCGTTGAAAGTCAAGAGACCCAGTACTTC. This chain links TRBV29-1 with TRBJ2-5; D ambiguous. The CDR3 consists of 11 residues. V lost 2 bases to trimming and J lost 2 bases, with 3 bases between them. Per the germline V gene, CDR1 is SQVTM and CDR2 is ANQGSEA.